A selection of T cell receptor beta chains follows, all from one sample in a study of T cell responses to AZD1222 COVID-19 vaccine. Clones were read by immunoSEQ multiplex PCR, and TCRdb kept only the in-frame ones, dropping some. The sample contains roughly 120,000 clones, approximately 88% of which appear only once. Here the sequenced sample was peripheral blood, taken on day 0 of MenACWY control vaccination. The receptors were gathered from an adult in good health. The CDR3 runs from the conserved cysteine through the conserved F or W. The D gene is left open where the match is weak. A row's size may be missing; if present it is once, few, many or a size class.

TRBV4-3	TRBJ2-1	once	NA	CASSQVTFRGSGASHEQFF	TGCGCCAGCAGCCAAGTGACATTCCGGGGTTCAGGGGCCAGCCATGAGCAGTTCTTC
TRBV16	TRBJ2-5	NA	TRBD1	CASSLGSGTVETQYF	TGTGCCAGCAGCCTCGGATCCGGGACAGTAGAGACCCAGTACTTC
TRBV2	TRBJ1-2	NA	TRBD1	CASSPFSGGDYGYTF	TGTGCCAGCAGTCCATTTTCAGGGGGCGACTATGGCTACACCTTC
TRBV7-2	TRBJ1-2	NA	TRBD1	CASSSRDRGGYTF	TGTGCCAGCAGCAGCCGGGACAGGGGTGGCTACACCTTC
TRBV9	TRBJ1-2	NA	NA	CASSSRGPWDGYTF	TGTGCCAGCAGCTCCCGGGGACCCTGGGATGGCTACACCTTC
TRBV11-1	TRBJ1-2	NA	TRBD1	CASSSPGGYGYTF	TGTGCCAGCAGCTCTCCAGGGGGCTATGGCTACACCTTC
TRBV9	TRBJ2-7	NA	TRBD2	CASSVGPSGRQGNDEQYF	TGTGCCAGCAGCGTAGGTCCTAGCGGGAGGCAAGGTAACGACGAGCAGTACTTC
TRBV6-5	TRBJ2-1	NA	NA	CASSSSGSFLNEQFF	TGTGCCAGCAGTTCCTCAGGGAGTTTTCTCAATGAGCAGTTCTTC
TRBV28	TRBJ1-2	NA	NA	CASSSGHRQNYGYTF	TGTGCCAGCAGCAGTGGACACCGACAGAACTATGGCTACACCTTC
TRBV5-3	TRBJ1-3	NA	NA	CARSLGQEGALSGNTIYF	TGTGCCAGAAGCTTGGGACAGGAGGGAGCCCTCTCTGGAAACACCATATATTTT
TRBV25-1	TRBJ1-5	NA	NA	CASSASWEYSNQPQHF	TGTGCCAGCAGTGCCTCCTGGGAATATAGCAATCAGCCCCAGCATTTT
TRBV6-2/TRBV6-3	TRBJ2-6	NA	NA	CASSYSRGPGANVLTF	TGTGCCAGCAGTTACTCGCGGGGCCCCGGGGCCAACGTCCTGACTTTC
TRBV12-3/TRBV12-4	TRBJ2-5	NA	NA	CASSSWGEETQYF	TGTGCCAGCAGTTCCTGGGGTGAGGAGACCCAGTACTTC
TRBV19	TRBJ1-5	NA	NA	CASSRRGPGGYSNQPQHF	TGTGCCAGTAGCCGCCGGGGGCCGGGGGGATATAGCAATCAGCCCCAGCATTTT
TRBV7-6	TRBJ1-2	few	NA	CASSLSQQTANYGYTF	TGTGCCAGCAGCTTATCACAGCAGACGGCTAACTATGGCTACACCTTC
TRBV2	TRBJ2-2	medium-sized	NA	CASSEDNTGELFF	TGTGCCAGCAGTGAGGACAACACCGGGGAGCTGTTTTTT
TRBV24-1	TRBJ2-1	NA	NA	CATSEVVSGTEQFF	TGTGCCACCAGTGAGGTTGTGAGCGGGACAGAGCAGTTCTTC
TRBV5-4	TRBJ1-4	NA	NA	CASSLQGQGLRAF	TGTGCCAGCAGCCTCCAGGGGCAGGGCCTTCGGGCTTTT
TRBV28	TRBJ1-2	NA	NA	CASSHQPGTSYGYTF	TGTGCCAGCAGTCACCAACCCGGAACGAGCTATGGCTACACCTTC
TRBV10-2	TRBJ2-3	once	TRBD1	CASSEIKDRVTQYF	TGCGCCAGCAGTGAAATTAAAGACAGGGTTACGCAGTATTTT
TRBV28	TRBJ1-1	once	NA	CASTRGGGADTEAFF	TGTGCCAGCACCCGGGGGGGCGGGGCCGACACTGAAGCTTTCTTT
TRBV7-9	TRBJ2-5	medium-sized	TRBD2	CASSLVLAAGETQYF	TGTGCCAGCAGCTTAGTTCTAGCGGCGGGCGAGACCCAGTACTTC
TRBV7-9	TRBJ1-2	few	NA	CASSFAGGAWGYTF	TGTGCCAGCAGCTTCGCTGGAGGCGCGTGGGGCTACACCTTC
TRBV7-2	TRBJ1-5	NA	NA	CASSLVQARWSNQPQHF	TGTGCCAGCAGCTTAGTACAGGCTCGGTGGAGCAATCAGCCCCAGCATTTT
TRBV9	TRBJ2-6	NA	TRBD1	CASRNSGTGASGANVLTF	TGTGCCAGCAGAAATTCCGGGACAGGTGCCTCTGGGGCCAACGTCCTGACTTTC
TRBV19	TRBJ1-1	NA	TRBD1	CASGDRAFF	TGTGCCAGCGGGGACAGAGCTTTCTTT
TRBV6-5	TRBJ1-1	NA	NA	CASSYQSAAYTEAFF	TGTGCCAGCAGTTACCAATCCGCAGCCTACACTGAAGCTTTCTTT
TRBV7-8	TRBJ1-4	NA	TRBD1	CASSAQGAIGEKLFF	TGTGCCAGCAGCGCCCAGGGGGCCATCGGTGAAAAACTGTTTTTT
TRBV9	TRBJ1-1	NA	TRBD1	CASSVGDRGPREAFF	TGTGCCAGCAGCGTGGGGGACAGGGGGCCTAGGGAAGCTTTCTTT
TRBV14	TRBJ1-2	NA	NA	CASSQGVWGHTF	TGTGCCAGCAGCCAAGGCGTCTGGGGTCACACCTTC
TRBV4-2	TRBJ1-6	NA	TRBD1	CASSQDMGQSHNSPLHF	TGTGCCAGCAGCCAAGATATGGGACAGTCCCATAATTCACCCCTCCACTTT
TRBV5-6	TRBJ2-5	NA	TRBD2	CASSTFGAGDGETQYF	TGTGCCAGCAGTACCTTCGGAGCGGGGGATGGGGAGACCCAGTACTTC
TRBV19	TRBJ2-2	NA	TRBD1	CASSTLPGRGSFRTGELFF	TGTGCCAGTAGTACCCTCCCTGGCAGGGGGTCGTTTAGGACCGGGGAGCTGTTTTTT
TRBV5-1	TRBJ2-3	NA	NA	CASSQGQSTDTQYF	TGCGCCAGCTCTCAAGGACAGAGCACAGATACGCAGTATTTT
TRBV30	TRBJ1-5	NA	TRBD1	CAWSEAGTGVFGNQPQHF	TGTGCCTGGTCGGAGGCCGGGACAGGGGTGTTTGGCAATCAGCCCCAGCATTTT
TRBV5-1	TRBJ1-1	NA	NA	CASRDGPSLNTEAFF	TGCGCCAGCAGAGACGGCCCCAGCCTGAACACTGAAGCTTTCTTT
TRBV28	TRBJ1-1	NA	NA	CASSPPSIGTEAFF	TGTGCCAGCAGTCCCCCTTCCATTGGAACTGAAGCTTTCTTT
TRBV5-8	TRBJ1-6	NA	NA	CASSSGLNSPLHF	TGTGCCAGCAGCTCGGGGCTCAATTCACCCCTCCACTTT
TRBV24-1	TRBJ1-2	NA	TRBD1	CATSDPGQGGGYTF	TGTGCCACCAGTGATCCCGGACAGGGAGGCGGCTACACCTTC
TRBV2	TRBJ1-1	NA	NA	CASSHLPRNTEAFF	TGTGCCAGCAGTCACCTACCTAGGAACACTGAAGCTTTCTTT